This TCR beta chain was found in a study of blood T cell repertoires in COVID-19 (dated by TCRdb to 2019 to 2021). For context, the study as a whole: Samples from collaborators originated in the United States, Italy and Spain and spanned both the acute and convalescent phases of COVID-19. The prospective study material was composed of cDNA or gDNA derived from T cells, B-cell-depleted T cells, or PBMCs. Deeply sampled blood TCRbeta repertoires from subjects exposed to, actively infected with, or recovered from COVID-19 were included in the dataset. The repertoires were released in a freely available public database meant as a resource for research on the immune response to SARS-CoV-2. Samples came from the ongoing ImmuneRACE study (first 160 participants) plus 1,254 subjects from 6 global collaborators. The sample metadata nearly always contained a de-identified subject ID, COVID-19 status, age in years and sex. HLA class I and class II types, where available, came from metadata supplied by the sample provider rather than from assay-based typing.

This clone was counted only a few times. The antigen it recognizes is unknown. Base qualities were left out, and no much larger clone turns up one base away. Unmatched junction bases come to 2, with V trimmed by 0 bases and J by 8 bases. Taken from cysteine to phenylalanine, the CDR3 has 15 residues. Here the CDR3 DNA is all that survives: 45 bases in frame from base 1. CDR1 MGHRA and CDR2 YSYEKL are derived from the germline V gene. TCRbeta CDR3 regions were amplified from genomic DNA by means of the immunoSEQ Assay, a bias-controlled multiplex PCR. Concerning the study's data processing: The number of nucleated cells in each sample was estimated from the amplification of reference gene primers within the assay. To quantify the absolute abundance of each unique TCRbeta CDR3 rearrangement, sequence reads were collapsed and filtered. For each sample, productive Simpson clonality was calculated as the square root of Simpson's diversity index over productive rearrangements. TCRdb carries this immuneACCESS record with in-frame sequences only. Its versions omit some clonotypes, under half of them owing to an unresolved V gene in the studies checked, with the rest unexplained. That table is the source of V, J and clone size, and D and trimming were worked out from the DNA. The sample includes more than 85,000 clones, with around 68% observed a single time. The top ten clonotypes cover less than 10% of the sample.

The research as a whole found: The amount of clinical and demographic metadata varied by source and participant and was provided uncurated.

The collaborating institutions used their own protocols to collect whole blood in K2EDTA tubes. For TCRbeta analysis, collaborators shipped samples as frozen whole blood, isolated PBMCs, or DNA extracted from either of those sample types. Material for sequencing was peripheral blood. This clonotype was obtained from a woman aged 60 to 75 with acute or convalescent COVID-19. The rearrangement combines TRBV4-1 with TRBJ1-6; TRBD1 matches 9 bases in the middle. The CDR3 protein sequence reads: CASSQDRTGDSPLHF. In nucleotides, the sequence is TGCGCCAGCAGCCAAGATCGGACAGGGGATTCACCCCTCCACTTT.